Below are 11 T cell receptor beta chains sequenced from a single sample in a study of tissue T cells after allogeneic stem cell transplantation. Data came from immunoSEQ multiplex PCR; TCRdb stores just in-frame clones and leaves some out. There are roughly 2,000 clones in the sample; less than 70% occur only once, and roughly 24% lies in the top ten. As to time point: mouse harvest day 7 after allogeneic transplant. The graft held 10^6 splenic CD5+ T cells and 10^7 T-cell-depleted bone marrow cells. Input material: spleen. The receptors stem from a female BALB/c mouse given C57BL/6 T cells with graft-versus-host disease after an allogeneic hematopoietic cell transplant.

This clone showed up just a few times. Any gene name here is a mouse gene name. Read sequence stops 1 residue before the CDR3 end, and the germline J gene provides the missing end. The rearrangement links TRBV26 to TRBJ1-3, with D possibly TRBD1 on 5 matching bases. Germline V gene lookup returns CDR1 KGHPV and CDR2 FQNQEV (reference sequence). The CDR3 sequence is 14 residues long. The V gene lost 2 bases and the J gene lost 0 bases, with 5 bases spanning the gap. The DNA read from the CDR3 is TGTGCCAGCAGTCTGGACAGTTCTGGAAATACGCTCTAT. This translates into CASSLDSSGNTLY. The CDR3 in full is CASSLDSSGNTLYF.

A remark on this clone: Gene names and germline match the mouse. The read ends 1 residue early relative to the CDR3; the germline J gene fills the gap. The chain couples TRBV16 to TRBJ1-2; TRBD1 might be the D (5 bases). Germline values: CDR1 SGHSA, CDR2 FRNQAP. This CDR3 contains 14 residues. V lost 0 bases and J 0 bases, leaving 5 bases between the germline ends. The CDR3 reads CASSLETANSDYTF. Incomplete CDR3 DNA: TGTGCAAGCAGCTTAGAGACAGCAAACTCCGACTACACC.

Comment on this clone: Mouse names are used for the genes. Sequencing ends 1 residue short of the CDR3 end; the germline J gene provides the rest. This sequence joins TRBV16 and TRBJ2-4, with D possibly matching TRBD2 (6 bases). The germline CDR1 and CDR2 sequences are SGHSA and FRNQAP. The CDR3 extends over 13 amino acids. V was pared by 0 bases and J by 8 bases, with 9 bases between. CDR3 amino acids: CASSLDGGGTLYF. The covered CDR3 bases are TGTGCAAGCAGCTTAGATGGGGGTGGCACCTTGTAC.

Regarding this clone: Germline and genes here are mouse. The observed sequence ends 1 residue before the CDR3 terminus, with the missing tail filled in from the germline J gene. The V call is TRBV1, the J call TRBJ1-5; TRBD1 aligns across 9 bases. V gave up 0 bases and J gave up 3 bases; unmatched junction bases: 3. This CDR3 comprises 16 residues. Germline V gene sequence: CDR1 NSQYPW, CDR2 LRSPGD (reference sequence). The part of the CDR3 DNA that was read is TGCACCTGCAGTGCAGAACAGGGGGCCGGCAACCAGGCTCCGCTT. Protein: CTCSAEQGAGNQAPL. In full, the CDR3 reads CTCSAEQGAGNQAPLF.

This clone is large within its sample. Gene labels here are mouse ones. Read data end 1 residue before the CDR3 end; the end is taken from the germline J gene. The chain joins TRBV13-2 to TRBJ2-7, with TRBD2 matching over 8 bases. The CDR3 loop spans 13 amino acids. With V trimmed by 3 bases and J by 7 bases, 6 bases remained unmatched. Per germline, CDR1 NNHNN and CDR2 SYGAGS (reference sequence). CDR3 sequence reads: CASGVWTGREQYF. The CDR3 bases that were read are TGTGCCAGCGGTGTTTGGACTGGGAGGGAACAGTAC.

This clone was found once. Gene names are the mouse ones. The read falls 1 residue short of the CDR3 end, and the missing part is taken from the germline J gene. The chain employs TRBV13-2 and TRBJ1-4; D is ambiguous. Between the trimmed V and J ends, which lost 3 bases and 1 base, there was a span of 7 bases. There are 14 residues in the CDR3. The germline CDR1 and CDR2 sequences are NNHNN and SYGAGS (reference sequence). The covered CDR3 bases are TGTGCCAGCGGTGGGGCTGATTCCAACGAAAGATTATTT. It encodes CASGGADSNERLF. The full CDR3 is CASGGADSNERLFF.

Regarding this clone: Gene names denote mouse genes. The read ends 1 residue early relative to the CDR3; the germline J gene fills the gap. The V call is TRBV1, the J call TRBJ2-2; D is perhaps TRBD1 (6 bases). V lost 4 bases to trimming and J lost 0 bases, with 9 bases between them. Germline CDR1 and CDR2: NSQYPW and LRSPGD (reference sequence). CDR3 length: 15 residues. Partial CDR3 DNA: TGCACCTGCAGTGTGACAGGCGCAAACACCGGGCAGCTCTAC. Protein product: CTCSVTGANTGQLY. The whole CDR3 protein reads CTCSVTGANTGQLYF.

In the case of this clone: Gene and germline names: mouse. The read ends 1 residue early relative to the CDR3; the germline J gene fills the gap. The chain combines TRBV12-2 with TRBJ2-5, with 10 bases aligning to TRBD2. This CDR3 has 14 amino acids. Germline CDR1 and CDR2: SGHLS and HYDKME. The V segment lost 4 bases and the J segment 3 bases; nucleotides outside the gene matches: 3. The covered CDR3 bases are TGTGCCAGCTCACGACTGGGGGGACAAGACACCCAGTAC. Its protein is CASSRLGGQDTQY. The complete CDR3 protein is CASSRLGGQDTQYF.

With regard to this clone: Any gene name here is a mouse gene name. The read terminates 1 residue ahead of where the CDR3 ends, so the germline J gene completes it. The V gene is TRBV13-1, the J gene TRBJ2-5; D may correspond to TRBD1 or TRBD2 (6 bases each). V lost 0 bases, J lost 6 bases, and 14 bases lay in between. This CDR3 contains 15 residues. From germline, CDR1 is NSHNY and CDR2 SYGAGN. The CDR3 DNA, read in part, is TGTGCCAGCAGTGATGGGGGACGGGGGCTTGACACCCAGTAC. Amino acid sequence: CASSDGGRGLDTQY. The full CDR3 protein reads CASSDGGRGLDTQYF.

Comments on this clone: The genes are named according to mouse. Read sequence stops 1 residue before the CDR3 end, and the germline J gene provides the missing end. The chain couples TRBV16 to TRBJ1-1; no firm D call. Per the germline V gene, CDR1 is SGHSA and CDR2 is FRNQAP. This CDR3 comprises 13 residues. V was cut by 0 bases and J by 1 base, with 3 bases left in between. The CDR3 is CASSLEQNTEVFF. The CDR3 bases that were read are TGTGCAAGCAGCTTAGAACAAAACACAGAAGTCTTC. The complete variable domain, with remaining parts taken from reference TRBV16 and TRBJ1-1, reads NAGVIQTPRHKVTGKGQEATLWCEPISGHSAVFWYRQTIVQGLEFLTYFRNQAPIDDSGMPKERFSAQMPNQSHSTLKIQSTQPQDSAVYLCASSLEQNTEVFFGKGTRLTVV.

Concerning this clone: All gene names here are mouse names. The CDR3 here is CASSIRGNTEVFF. CDR3 DNA (partial): TGTGCCAGCAGTATAAGAGGAAACACAGAAGTCTTC. This chain connects TRBV19 to TRBJ1-1; D uncertain. The read ends 1 residue early relative to the CDR3; the germline J gene fills the gap. The V and J ends lost 1 base and 1 base respectively, with 5 bases between them. Germline values: CDR1 FNHDT, CDR2 SITEND (reference sequence). The CDR3 spans 13 residues. Combining the CDR3 with reference TRBV19 and TRBJ1-1 gives the whole variable domain GGIITQTPKFLIGQEGQKLTLKCQQNFNHDTMYWYRQDSGKGLRLIYYSITENDLQKGDLSEGYDASREKKSSFSLTVTSAQKNEMAVFLCASSIRGNTEVFFGKGTRLTVV.